The sequence of this T cell receptor beta chain was determined in a study of T-cell reconstitution after alpha-beta-depleted transplantation in children. This clonotype was counted between two and nine times. The V gene's germline CDR1 is SGHRS and CDR2 YFSETQ. This CDR3 region has 18 residues. The germline V and J ends were trimmed by 3 bases and 3 bases, with 23 bases remaining between them. Unique molecular identifiers were incorporated into the prepared TCRbeta library. One entry per CDR3 protein results from TCRdb running MiXCR on the PCR reads. Counted here are about 980,000 distinct CDR3 sequences, roughly 29% occurring once; the ten biggest clones make up 25% to 35%.

Sequencing used PBMCs, mostly from graft donor cells, obtained 360 days after TCRalphabeta/CD19-depleted stem cell transplant. The rearrangement joins TRBV5-1 to TRBJ2-3; D ambiguous. This TCR derives from a boy younger than two who had a stem cell transplant for SCID, so the T cells may come from the graft donor. The CDR3 DNA sequence: TGCGCCAGCAGCTCTGGTGGGATCAGGCCCCTAACAACAGATACGCAGTATTTT. It yields the protein CASSSGGIRPLTTDTQYF.